In its sample, the clone carrying this T cell receptor (beta chain) was seen a few times. What it recognizes is unknown. Next came a second PCR, run for about 7 to 12 cycles, which used a sample-barcoded 5' primer along with a J-beta primer mix. MiXCR was run by TCRdb on the 5' RACE reads, yielding one entry per CDR3 protein. The sample holds some 1.7 million distinct CDR3 sequences; 28% are singletons and the top ten take more than 6%. This sample stems from a study of blood T cells in healthy people across ages. Study-wide background: Per every two T cells, about one barcoded beta molecule was captured by template switching. Study-wide results and caveats: Relative to aged donors, long-lived donors carried more naive CD4+ cells and displayed higher diversity.

A minimum of 6 micrograms of total RNA was extracted per sample. Germline loops: CDR1 MDHEN, CDR2 SYDVKM. The V end lost 8 bases, the J end lost 0 bases, and 8 bases lay between the germline ends. The CDR3 has 12 amino acids. Sequencing input: blood. The sequence derives from a young woman in good health. The chain employs TRBV28 and TRBJ2-7; no clear D. Here the CDR3 reads CASCSFSYEQYF. CDR3 nucleotides: TGTGCCAGCTGTAGCTTCTCCTACGAGCAGTACTTC.